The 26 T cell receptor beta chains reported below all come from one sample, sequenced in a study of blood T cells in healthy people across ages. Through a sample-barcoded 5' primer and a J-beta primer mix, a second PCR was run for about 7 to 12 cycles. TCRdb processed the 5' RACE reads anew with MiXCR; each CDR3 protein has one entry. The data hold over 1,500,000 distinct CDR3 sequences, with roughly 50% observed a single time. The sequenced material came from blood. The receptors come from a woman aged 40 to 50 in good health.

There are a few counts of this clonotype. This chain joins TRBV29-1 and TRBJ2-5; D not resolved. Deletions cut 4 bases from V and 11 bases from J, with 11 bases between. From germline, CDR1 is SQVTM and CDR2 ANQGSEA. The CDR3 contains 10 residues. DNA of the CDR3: TGCAGCGTTGTAGGTGATGAGCAGTACTTC. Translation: CSVVGDEQYF.

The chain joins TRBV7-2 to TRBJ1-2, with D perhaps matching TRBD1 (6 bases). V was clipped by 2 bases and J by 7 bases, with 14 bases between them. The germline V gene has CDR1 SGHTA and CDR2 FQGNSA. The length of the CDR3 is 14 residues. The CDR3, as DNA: TGTGCCAGCAGCTTACGACAGGCGAGGGGTGGCTACACCTTC. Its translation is CASSLRQARGGYTF.

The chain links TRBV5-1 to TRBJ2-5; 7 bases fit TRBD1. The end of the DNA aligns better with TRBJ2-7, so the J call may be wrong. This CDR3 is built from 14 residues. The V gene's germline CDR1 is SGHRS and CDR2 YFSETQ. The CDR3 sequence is CASSLGQGPFEQYF. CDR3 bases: TGCGCCAGCAGCTTGGGACAGGGTCCCTTCGAGCAGTACTTC.

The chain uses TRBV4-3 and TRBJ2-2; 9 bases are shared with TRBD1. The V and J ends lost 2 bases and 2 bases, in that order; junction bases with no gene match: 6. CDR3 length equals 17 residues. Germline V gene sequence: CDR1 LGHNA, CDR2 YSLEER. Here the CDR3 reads CASSQSGQGRNTGELFF. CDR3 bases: TGCGCCAGCAGCCAATCCGGACAGGGGAGAAACACCGGGGAGCTGTTTTTT.

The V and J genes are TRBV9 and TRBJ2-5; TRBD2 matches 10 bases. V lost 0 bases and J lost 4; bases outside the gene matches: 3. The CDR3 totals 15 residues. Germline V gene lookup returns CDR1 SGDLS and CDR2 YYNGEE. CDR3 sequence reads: CASSVELAGIETQYF. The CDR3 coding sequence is TGTGCCAGCAGCGTAGAACTAGCGGGGATAGAGACCCAGTACTTC.

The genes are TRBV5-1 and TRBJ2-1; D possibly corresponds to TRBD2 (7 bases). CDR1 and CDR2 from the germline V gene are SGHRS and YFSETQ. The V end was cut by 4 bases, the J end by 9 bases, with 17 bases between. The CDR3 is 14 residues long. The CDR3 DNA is TGCGCCAGCAGCCTTACGGGGGGCCCTTCTGAGCAGTTCTTC. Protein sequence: CASSLTGGPSEQFF.

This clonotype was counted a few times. The chain's CDR3 is CSVEDRGRRGLGGYTF. The CDR3 coding sequence is TGCAGCGTTGAAGATCGGGGACGCAGGGGCTTGGGTGGCTACACCTTC. This chain connects TRBV29-1 to TRBJ1-2; D perhaps matches TRBD1 (6 bases). The CDR3 contains 16 residues. Trimming left V 0 bases short and J 7 bases short, with 21 bases between. Germline loops: CDR1 SQVTM, CDR2 ANQGSEA.

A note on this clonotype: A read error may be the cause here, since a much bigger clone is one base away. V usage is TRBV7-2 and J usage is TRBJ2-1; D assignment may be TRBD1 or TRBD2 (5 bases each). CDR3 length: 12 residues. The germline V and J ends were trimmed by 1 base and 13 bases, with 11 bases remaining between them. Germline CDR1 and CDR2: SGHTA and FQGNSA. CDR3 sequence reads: CASSLVPGTQFF. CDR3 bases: TGTGCCAGCAGCTTAGTTCCTGGGACCCAGTTCTTC.

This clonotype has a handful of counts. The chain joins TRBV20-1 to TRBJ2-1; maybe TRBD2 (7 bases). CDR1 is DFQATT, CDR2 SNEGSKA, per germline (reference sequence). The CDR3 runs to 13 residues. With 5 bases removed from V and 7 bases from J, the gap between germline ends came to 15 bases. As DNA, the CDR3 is TGCAGTGCTGGAAAGGGGGGGCGTAATGAGCAGTTCTTC. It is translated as CSAGKGGRNEQFF.

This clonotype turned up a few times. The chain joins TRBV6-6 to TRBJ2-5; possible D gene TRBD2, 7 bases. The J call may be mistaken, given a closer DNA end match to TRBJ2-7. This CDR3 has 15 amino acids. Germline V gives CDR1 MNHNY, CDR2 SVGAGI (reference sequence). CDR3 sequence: CASTPEGGALYEQYF. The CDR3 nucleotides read TGTGCCAGCACTCCCGAGGGGGGGGCCCTCTACGAGCAGTACTTC.

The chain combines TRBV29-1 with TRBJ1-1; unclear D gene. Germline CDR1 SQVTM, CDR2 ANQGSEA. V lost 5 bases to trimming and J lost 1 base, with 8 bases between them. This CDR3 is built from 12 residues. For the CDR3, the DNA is TGCAGCGTTTCCCGGCCGAACACTGAAGCTTTCTTT. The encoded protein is CSVSRPNTEAFF.

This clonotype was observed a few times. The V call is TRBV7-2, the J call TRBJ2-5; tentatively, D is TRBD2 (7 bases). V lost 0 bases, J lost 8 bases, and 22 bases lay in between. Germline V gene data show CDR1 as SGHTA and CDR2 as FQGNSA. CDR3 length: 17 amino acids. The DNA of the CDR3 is TGTGCCAGCAGCTTAGCCGCGGGGGCCCGGGGCCAAGGTACCCAGTACTTC. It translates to CASSLAAGARGQGTQYF.

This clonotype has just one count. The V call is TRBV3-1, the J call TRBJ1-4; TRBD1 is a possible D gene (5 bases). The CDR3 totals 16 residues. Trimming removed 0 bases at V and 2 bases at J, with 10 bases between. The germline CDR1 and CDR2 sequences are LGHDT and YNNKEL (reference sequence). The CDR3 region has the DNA TGTGCCAGCAGCCAAGACAGGGAGGGGACTAATGAAAAACTGTTTTTT. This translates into CASSQDREGTNEKLFF.

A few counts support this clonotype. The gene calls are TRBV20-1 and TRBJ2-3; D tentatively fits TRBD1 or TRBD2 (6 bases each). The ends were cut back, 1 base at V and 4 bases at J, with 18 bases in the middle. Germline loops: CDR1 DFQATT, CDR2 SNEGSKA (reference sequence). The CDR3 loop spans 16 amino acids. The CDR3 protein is CSARVGGRSPPDTQYF. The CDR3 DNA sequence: TGCAGTGCTAGAGTAGGGGGGCGGAGCCCCCCAGATACGCAGTATTTT.

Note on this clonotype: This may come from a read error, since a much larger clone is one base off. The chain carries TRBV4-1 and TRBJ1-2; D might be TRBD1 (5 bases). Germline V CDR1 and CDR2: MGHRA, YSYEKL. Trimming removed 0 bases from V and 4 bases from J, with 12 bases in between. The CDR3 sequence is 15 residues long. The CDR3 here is CASSQDEPGRYGYTF. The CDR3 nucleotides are TGCGCCAGCAGCCAAGATGAGCCAGGGCGCTATGGCTACACCTTC.

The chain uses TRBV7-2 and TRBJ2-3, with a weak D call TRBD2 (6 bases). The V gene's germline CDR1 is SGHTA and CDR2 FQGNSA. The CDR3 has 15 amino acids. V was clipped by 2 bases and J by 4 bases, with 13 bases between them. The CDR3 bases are TGTGCCAGCAGCTTATATGGAGGGCGGGCAGATACGCAGTATTTT. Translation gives CASSLYGGRADTQYF. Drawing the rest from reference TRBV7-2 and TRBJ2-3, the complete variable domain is GAGVSQSPSNKVTEKGKDVELRCDPISGHTALYWYRQSLGQGLEFLIYFQGNSAPDKSGLPSDRFSAERTGGSVSTLTIQRTQQEDSAVYLCASSLYGGRADTQYFGPGTRLTVL.

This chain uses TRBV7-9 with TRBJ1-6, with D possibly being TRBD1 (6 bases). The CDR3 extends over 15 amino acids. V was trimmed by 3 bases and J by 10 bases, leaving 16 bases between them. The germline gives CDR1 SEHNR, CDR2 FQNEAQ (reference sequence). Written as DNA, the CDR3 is TGTGCCAGCAGCTTCGAAGACAGGTTGGAGTCACCCCTCCACTTT. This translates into CASSFEDRLESPLHF.

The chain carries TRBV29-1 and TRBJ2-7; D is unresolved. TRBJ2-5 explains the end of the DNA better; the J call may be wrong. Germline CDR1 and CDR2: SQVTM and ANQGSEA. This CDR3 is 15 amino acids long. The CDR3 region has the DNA TGCAGCGTTGAAGATATCCCTGGCACTAAAGAGACCCAGTACTTC. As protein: CSVEDIPGTKETQYF.

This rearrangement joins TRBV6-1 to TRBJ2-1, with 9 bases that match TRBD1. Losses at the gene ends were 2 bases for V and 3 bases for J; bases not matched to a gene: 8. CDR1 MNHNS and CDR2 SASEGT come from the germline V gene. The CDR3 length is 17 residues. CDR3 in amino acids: CASSESPTGGYYNEQFF. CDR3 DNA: TGTGCCAGCAGTGAATCCCCGACAGGGGGTTACTACAATGAGCAGTTCTTC.

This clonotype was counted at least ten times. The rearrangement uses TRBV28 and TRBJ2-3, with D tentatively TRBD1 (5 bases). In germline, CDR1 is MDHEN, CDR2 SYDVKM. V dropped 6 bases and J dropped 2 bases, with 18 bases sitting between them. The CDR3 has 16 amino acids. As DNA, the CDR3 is TGTGCCAGCAGGCCCCTGGACATGGAGTTCACAGATACGCAGTATTTT. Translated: CASRPLDMEFTDTQYF.

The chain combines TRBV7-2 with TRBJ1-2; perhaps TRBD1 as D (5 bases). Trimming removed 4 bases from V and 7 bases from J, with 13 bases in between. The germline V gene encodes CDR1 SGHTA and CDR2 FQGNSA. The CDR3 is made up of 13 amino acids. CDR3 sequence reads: CASSWGTVAGYTF. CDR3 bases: TGTGCCAGCAGCTGGGGCACAGTAGCTGGCTACACCTTC.

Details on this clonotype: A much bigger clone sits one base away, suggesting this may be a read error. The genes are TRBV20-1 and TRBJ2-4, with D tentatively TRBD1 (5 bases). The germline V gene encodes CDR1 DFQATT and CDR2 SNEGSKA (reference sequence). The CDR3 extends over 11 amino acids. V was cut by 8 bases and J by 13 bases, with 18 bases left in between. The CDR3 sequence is CSNRRYNEQYF. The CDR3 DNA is TGCAGTAACAGGCGGTACAATGAGCAGTACTTC.

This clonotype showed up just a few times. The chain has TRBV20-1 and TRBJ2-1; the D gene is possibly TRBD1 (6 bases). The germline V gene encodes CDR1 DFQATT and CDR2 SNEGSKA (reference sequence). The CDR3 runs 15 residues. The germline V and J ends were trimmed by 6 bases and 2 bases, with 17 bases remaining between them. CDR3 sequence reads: CSAPLLGTTYNEQFF. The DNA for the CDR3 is TGCAGTGCCCCACTCCTCGGGACAACCTACAATGAGCAGTTCTTC.

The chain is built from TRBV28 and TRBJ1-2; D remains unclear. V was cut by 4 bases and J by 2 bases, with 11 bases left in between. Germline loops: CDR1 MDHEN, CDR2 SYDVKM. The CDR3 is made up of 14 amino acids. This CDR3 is CASSWGALNYGYTF. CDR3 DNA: TGTGCCAGCAGTTGGGGTGCGCTCAACTATGGCTACACCTTC.

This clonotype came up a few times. The CDR3 nucleotides read TGTGCCAGCAGACTGACAGCGGCTAACTATGGCTACACCTTC. Translating gives CASRLTAANYGYTF. The V gene is TRBV7-9, the J gene TRBJ1-2; D perhaps matches TRBD1 (5 bases). Trimming stripped 6 bases from V and 0 bases from J, with 11 bases between. The CDR3 runs 14 residues. Looked up from germline, CDR1 is SEHNR and CDR2 is FQNEAQ (reference sequence).

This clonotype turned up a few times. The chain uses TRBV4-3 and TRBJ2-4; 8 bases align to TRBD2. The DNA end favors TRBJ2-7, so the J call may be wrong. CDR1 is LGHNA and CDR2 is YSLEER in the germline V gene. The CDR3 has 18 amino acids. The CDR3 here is CASSLQAGGSGDPYEQYF. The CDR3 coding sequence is TGCGCCAGCAGCCTGCAGGCCGGCGGTAGCGGGGACCCTTACGAGCAGTACTTC.